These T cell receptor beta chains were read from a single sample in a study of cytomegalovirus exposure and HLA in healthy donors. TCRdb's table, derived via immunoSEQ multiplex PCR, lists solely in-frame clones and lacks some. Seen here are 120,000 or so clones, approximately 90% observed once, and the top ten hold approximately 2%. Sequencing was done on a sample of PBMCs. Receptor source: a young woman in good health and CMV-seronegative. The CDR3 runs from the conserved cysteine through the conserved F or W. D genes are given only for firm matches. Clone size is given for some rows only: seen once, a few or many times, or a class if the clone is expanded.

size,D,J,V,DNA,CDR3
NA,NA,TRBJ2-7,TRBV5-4,TGTGCCAGCAGCGGCGGAGCCTACGAGCAGTACTTC,CASSGGAYEQYF
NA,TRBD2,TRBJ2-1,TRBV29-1,TGCAGCGTCGCCATGCGGGGGAGCCTAAGCTCCTACAATGAGCAGTTCTTC,CSVAMRGSLSSYNEQFF
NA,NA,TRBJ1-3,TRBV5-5,TGTGCCAGCAGCTTGTGGGCAGGCTCTGGAAACACCATATATTTT,CASSLWAGSGNTIYF
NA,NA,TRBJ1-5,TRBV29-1,TGCAGCGTGGAGGGACGGAGAGAGAGTCAGCCCCAGCATTTT,CSVEGRRESQPQHF
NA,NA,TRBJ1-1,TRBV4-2,TGTGCCAGCAGCCTAACAGGAGGGCCCGCAACTGAAGCTTTCTTT,CASSLTGGPATEAFF
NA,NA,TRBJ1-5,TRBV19,TGTGCCACAACTCAGGGGTCCAATCAGCCCCAGCATTTT,CATTQGSNQPQHF
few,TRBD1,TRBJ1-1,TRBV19,TGTGCCAGTAGGAGATCCGGTTTATGGGACAGGGGCAGCGACACTGAAGCTTTCTTT,CASRRSGLWDRGSDTEAFF
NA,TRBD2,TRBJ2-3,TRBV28,TGTGCCAGCATATCGGGGGGAAGCACAGATACGCAGTATTTT,CASISGGSTDTQYF
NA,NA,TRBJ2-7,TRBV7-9,TGTGCCAGCAGCTTAATGGGGGAGGCCTACGAGCAGTACTTC,CASSLMGEAYEQYF
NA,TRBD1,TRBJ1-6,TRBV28,TGTGCCAGCAGTTTGGGGACAGCTAATTCACCCCTCCACTTT,CASSLGTANSPLHF
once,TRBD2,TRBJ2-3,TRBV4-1,TGCGCCAGCAGCCAAGATCAAGCGGGGTTAGATACGCAGTATTTT,CASSQDQAGLDTQYF
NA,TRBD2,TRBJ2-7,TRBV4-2,TGTGCCAGCAGCCAAGATGCTAGCGGCACGAGGTACGAGCAGTACTTC,CASSQDASGTRYEQYF
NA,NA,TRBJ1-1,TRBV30,TGTGCCTGGATCTACAGGTGGGGCACTGAAGCTTTCTTT,CAWIYRWGTEAFF
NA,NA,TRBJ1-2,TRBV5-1,TGCGCCAGCAGCCCGGGGTCTAACTATGGCTACACCTTC,CASSPGSNYGYTF
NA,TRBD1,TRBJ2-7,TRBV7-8,TGTGCCAGCAGCTCCGGACAGGGCCGATCCTACGAGCAGTACTTC,CASSSGQGRSYEQYF
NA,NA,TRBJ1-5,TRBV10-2,TGCGCCAGCAGTGGTCGCGGGCAAAGTAGTAGCGTTCAGCCCCAGCATTTT,CASSGRGQSSSVQPQHF
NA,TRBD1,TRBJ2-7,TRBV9,TGTGCCAGCAGCGTAATGGGACAGTCCTACGAGCAGTACTTC,CASSVMGQSYEQYF
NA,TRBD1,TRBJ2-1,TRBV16,TGTGCCAGCAGCCTTCCGGACAGGGGTAACAATGAGCAGTTCTTC,CASSLPDRGNNEQFF
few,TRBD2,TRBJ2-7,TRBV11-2,TGTGCCAGCAGTTACGCTAGCGGGGGATACGAGCAGTACTTC,CASSYASGGYEQYF
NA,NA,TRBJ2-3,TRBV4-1,TGCGCCAGCAGCCAATGGAGGGGTACAGATACGCAGTATTTT,CASSQWRGTDTQYF
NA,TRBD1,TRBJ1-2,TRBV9,TGTGCCAGCAGCGTCGAAAACAGGGGAAACTATGGCTACACCTTC,CASSVENRGNYGYTF
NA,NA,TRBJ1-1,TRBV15,TGTGCCACGAACAAAGATCGGGGTCGGGGGATGAACACTGAAGCTTTCTTT,CATNKDRGRGMNTEAFF
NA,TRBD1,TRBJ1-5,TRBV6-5,TGTGCCAGCAGCCTGACAGGGGCGCGCAATCAGCCCCAGCATTTT,CASSLTGARNQPQHF
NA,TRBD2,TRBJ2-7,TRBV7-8,TGTGCCAGCAGCTTGGGGACTAGCGATTACGAGCAGTACTTC,CASSLGTSDYEQYF
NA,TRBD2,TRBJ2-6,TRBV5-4,TGTGCCAGCTCCAAGGGCGGGGGTAATGCTGGGGCCAACGTCCTGACTTTC,CASSKGGGNAGANVLTF
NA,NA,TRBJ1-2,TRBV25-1,TGTGCCAGCAGTGGGGGGGTTCCTGGCTACACCTTC,CASSGGVPGYTF
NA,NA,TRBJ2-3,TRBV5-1,TGCGCCAGCAGCTTTACTGCGGGACTTAGCACAGATACGCAGTATTTT,CASSFTAGLSTDTQYF
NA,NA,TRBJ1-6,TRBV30,TGTGCCTGTTACCTTCCGGGAGCTTTAATCCATTCACCCCTCCACTTT,CACYLPGALIHSPLHF
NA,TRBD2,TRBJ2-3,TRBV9,TGTGCCAGCAGCGTAGGGGTAGCGGGTGGACCCACAGATACGCAGTATTTT,CASSVGVAGGPTDTQYF
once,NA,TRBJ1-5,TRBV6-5,TGTGCCAGCAGTTACTCGCTAGGTAGCAATCAGCCCCAGCATTTT,CASSYSLGSNQPQHF
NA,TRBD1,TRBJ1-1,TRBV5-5,TGTGCCAGCAGCTCGGAGACAGGGGTTGGCACTGAAGCTTTCTTT,CASSSETGVGTEAFF
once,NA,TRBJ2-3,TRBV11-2,TGTGCCAGCAGCCCGGGACTGATAGGCACAGATACGCAGTATTTT,CASSPGLIGTDTQYF
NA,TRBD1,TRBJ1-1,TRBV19,TGTGCCAGTAGTGAGGGGGACAGGGTTGGCACTGAAGCTTTCTTT,CASSEGDRVGTEAFF
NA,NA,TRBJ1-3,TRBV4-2,TGTGCCAGCAGCCAATACCCAACAGGGTCCCCCTCTGGAAACACCATATATTTT,CASSQYPTGSPSGNTIYF
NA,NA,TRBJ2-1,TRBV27,TGTGCCAGCAGTTTATCCCGGGTCGATGAGCAGTTCTTC,CASSLSRVDEQFF
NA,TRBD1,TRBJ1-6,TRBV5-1,TGCGCCAGCAGCTTTCAGGGGGCCGGGGATTCACCCCTCCACTTT,CASSFQGAGDSPLHF
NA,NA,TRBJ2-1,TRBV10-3,TGTGCCATCAGTGAGGGGCAGCGGAGTGACAATGAGCAGTTCTTC,CAISEGQRSDNEQFF
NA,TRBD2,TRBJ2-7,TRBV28,TGTGCCAGCACCTACGGTGCGGGGGGCTACGAGCAGTACTTC,CASTYGAGGYEQYF
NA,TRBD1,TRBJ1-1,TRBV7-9,TGTGCCAGCAGCTTCCCGGGACAGGGGGCTGAAGCTTTCTTT,CASSFPGQGAEAFF
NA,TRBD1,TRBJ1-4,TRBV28,TGTGCCAGCACCCCAGGGGGGGGACAGGGGGCGCGGGGTGAAAAACTGTTTTTT,CASTPGGGQGARGEKLFF
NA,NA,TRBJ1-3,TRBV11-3,TGTGCCAGCAGCCGCCCGCGGAGGGAATACGGAAACACCATATATTTT,CASSRPRREYGNTIYF
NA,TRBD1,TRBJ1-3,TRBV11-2,TGTGCCAGCAGCTTAGATTGGACAGGGGGCCTCGGAAACACCATATATTTT,CASSLDWTGGLGNTIYF
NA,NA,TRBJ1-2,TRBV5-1,TGCGCCAGCAGCCGTGACAGGACAGCTAACTATGGCTACACCTTC,CASSRDRTANYGYTF
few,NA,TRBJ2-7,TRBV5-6,TGTGCCAGCAGCTCTACCTTTCTAGTCTCCTACGAGCAGTACTTC,CASSSTFLVSYEQYF